The clone carrying this T cell receptor (beta chain) came up many times. What it recognizes is unknown. With a much larger clone just one base away, this may be a read error. A read error is likely, as this CDR3 ends without the conserved phenylalanine or tryptophan. These data belong to a study of CD8+CD57+ T cells in acquired aplastic anemia. Study as a whole: CD4+ and CD8+ cells, once sorted, gave DNA averaging approximately 3 ug. CD4+ cell libraries from healthy donors averaged approximately 9.8 million reads.

The study's findings and limits: Researchers report that 25 to 30 CD8+ CDR3 sequences appeared in both patients and controls. Patients showed no significant difference from controls in CD8+ Simpson's diversity.

TCR beta VDJ and CDR3 were profiled, and genomic DNA was the template. TCRdb recomputed calls from the reads with MiXCR, one row per CDR3 protein. This repertoire shows approximately 98,000 distinct CDR3 sequences, roughly 51% found once; its top ten account for roughly a third. The CDR3 has 14 residues. Trimming left V 8 bases short and J 6 bases short, with 17 bases between. CDR1 and CDR2 (germline): SNHLY, FYNNEI. The chain carries TRBV2 and TRBJ1-3, with D maybe TRBD1 (5 bases). The sequence was collected from a human donor in good health, serving as a control. Specimen: sorted CD4+, CD8+, or CD8+CD57+ T cells (not recorded which) from PBMCs. Here the CDR3 DNA reads TGTGCCAGCCTTCGGGACGGTGGTTTAAACACCATATATTCT. The encoded protein is CASLRDGGLNTIYS.